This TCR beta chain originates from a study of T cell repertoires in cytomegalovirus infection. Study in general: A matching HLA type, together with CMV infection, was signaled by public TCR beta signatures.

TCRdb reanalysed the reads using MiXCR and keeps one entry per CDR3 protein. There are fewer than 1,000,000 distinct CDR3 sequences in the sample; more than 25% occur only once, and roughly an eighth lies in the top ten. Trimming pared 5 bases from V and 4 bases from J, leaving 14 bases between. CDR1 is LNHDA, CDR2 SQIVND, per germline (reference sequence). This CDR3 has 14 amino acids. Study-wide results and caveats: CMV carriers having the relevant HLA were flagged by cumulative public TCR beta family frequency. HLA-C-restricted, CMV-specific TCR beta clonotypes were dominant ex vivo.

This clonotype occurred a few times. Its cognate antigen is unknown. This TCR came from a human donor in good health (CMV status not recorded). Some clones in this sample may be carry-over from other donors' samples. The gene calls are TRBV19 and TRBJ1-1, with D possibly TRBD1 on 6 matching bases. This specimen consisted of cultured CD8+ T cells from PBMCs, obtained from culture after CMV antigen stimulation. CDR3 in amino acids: CASSSEGGPTEAFF. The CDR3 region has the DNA TGTGCCAGTAGTTCGGAGGGGGGGCCCACTGAAGCTTTCTTT.